This T cell receptor (beta chain) was documented in a study of shared clonotypes between healthy human individuals. Findings and caveats of the study: Naive subsets generally exceeded memory subsets in estimated richness. Clonotypes shared by all four donors outscored non-shared clonotypes in generation probability. Despite large depth, sorted-subset datasets appeared incompletely sequenced.

TCRdb keeps only in-frame clones here, not all; method: immunoSEQ multiplex PCR. Among about 1 million clones listed, 75% were seen once. Germline values: CDR1 SGHRS, CDR2 YFSETQ. Unmatched junction bases numbered 5, after V lost 5 bases and J lost 2 bases. CDR3 length equals 14 residues. In regard to this clone: Its antigen is unidentified.

The clonotype comes from a man aged 18 to 29 in good health. Sequenced material: memory CD4+ T cells sorted from blood. Subset described: CD45RA-negative fraction. The rearrangement joins TRBV5-1 to TRBJ1-1, with TRBD1 matching 8 bases. CDR3: CASRQGAGNTEAFF. CDR3 nucleotide sequence: TGCGCCAGCAGGCAGGGGGCGGGTAACACTGAAGCTTTCTTT. Drawing the rest from reference TRBV5-1 and TRBJ1-1, the complete variable domain is KAGVTQTPRYLIKTRGQQVTLSCSPISGHRSVSWYQQTPGQGLQFLFEYFSETQRNKGNFPGRFSGRQFSNSRSEMNVSTLELGDSALYLCASRQGAGNTEAFFGQGTRLTVV.